The T cell receptor beta chain under discussion was sequenced for a study of T cell responses to AZD1222 COVID-19 vaccine (dated by TCRdb to the early 2020s). Broadly, across the study: AZD1222 recipients given second doses at about 4 weeks or at about 12 weeks were pooled, since spike-specific TCR depth and breadth were not found to differ between the two schedules. A total of more than 230 trial participants underwent TCR sequencing, of whom about 210 received two doses of AZD1222 and some 26 received two doses of the MenACWY control vaccine. Trial participants were enrolled into age subgroups of 18-55, 56-69 and 70-plus years, which contained approximately 150, 28 and 58 TCR-sequenced participants, respectively.

The CDR3 regions of human TCRbeta chains were analyzed by immunosequencing. The source study handled its data this way. TCRs in the repertoires were compared against a reference library of SARS-CoV-2-specific TCRs that had been generated with the MIRA antigen-specificity platform. Breadth was defined as the fraction of unique TCRs that were SARS-CoV-2-associated, and depth was defined as the fraction of total T cells that were SARS-CoV-2-associated. Using the MIRA data, every spike-specific TCR was mapped to the spike region that the TCR reacted to and assigned to either a CD4 or a CD8 class. Log10-transformed breadth and depth values were compared by one-way ANOVA with Sidak's multiple comparisons tests. This is the immuneACCESS table as TCRdb keeps it, with only in-frame sequences that have V and J called. A part of the clones is gone; compared with another copy, unresolved V genes explain less than half, and the rest is unexplained. Clone size and the V and J calls come from that table; the DNA yielded D and trimming. Here the sample has some 130,000 clones; about 90% occur a single time. 1.5% to 2% of the sample lies in the top ten.

Trimming removed 2 bases from V and 1 base from J, leaving 5 bases between the germline ends. The germline V gene (reference sequence) supplies CDR1 MNHEY and CDR2 SMNVEV. From the cysteine through the phenylalanine, the CDR3 covers 13 amino acids. Solely the CDR3 DNA is kept, with 39 bases framed from the first base. The investigation overall reported the following: A significant rise in spike-specific TCR breadth and depth was observed after two AZD1222 doses relative to day 0 and relative to MenACWY recipients. Vaccine-associated CD4 TCRs spanned the whole spike protein, with dominant responses in regions 160-218 and 743-854. The 56-69-year group was small, and its depth increase did not reach significance, likely because of low power. Nearly half of unique spike-specific TCRs reportedly recognized epitopes outside regions mutated in the B.1.351 and B.1.1.7 variants. Because no day 14 peak-response samples were available, repertoires were characterized only after the peak T cell response. Most participants were white British and females outnumbered males, and the authors suggested that clonal diversity may have been underestimated. Conclusions about previously exposed vaccinees are limited, since just a handful of AZD1222 recipients were seropositive for SARS-CoV-2 at baseline.

About this clone itself: Its specific antigen is unknown. Base qualities are not at hand, and no much larger clone is one base apart.

Interpreted using the paper, the time point label stands for: baseline before first vaccination. Vaccinee samples were obtained from the UK trials COV001 and COV002, which included a single-blind randomized controlled phase 2/3 trial of AZD1222 (ChAdOx1 nCoV-19) in healthy adults. For TCRbeta chain sequencing, PBMC samples from trial participants were taken at day 0 and at day 28 after the second dose. The V and J genes are TRBV27 and TRBJ1-1, with the D gene uncertain. The receptor was derived from an adult in good health. The sample in question was peripheral blood, obtained on day 0 of AZD1222 vaccination. The nucleotide sequence reads as follows: TGTGCCAGCAGTTTAATTAAGAACACTGAAGCTTTCTTT. The encoded protein is CASSLIKNTEAFF.